The following is a TCR beta chain sequence with its context. One end of the junction is discordant with germline, which a read error may explain. This sample was taken from a study of blood T cell repertoires in COVID-19. Study-wide background: The United States, Italy and Spain supplied acute and convalescent COVID-19 samples.

Original data processing: From reference gene primer amplification, estimates of nucleated cell counts were derived. Clones were sequenced by immunoSEQ multiplex PCR, and TCRdb holds only the in-frame ones, with some missing. D and trimming come from the DNA, and the V and J calls and clone size come from that table. The table lists 70,000 to 75,000 clones, about 84% of them singletons. The CDR3 totals 10 residues. The V gene's germline CDR1 is SQVTM and CDR2 ANQGSEA. This sequence originates from an older woman with acute or convalescent COVID-19. This rearrangement joins TRBV29-1 to TRBJ1-1; D remains unclear. Input material: peripheral blood. The chain's CDR3 is CSVEVSEAFF. DNA for the CDR3: TGCAGCGTGGAAGTATCTGAAGCTTTCTTT.